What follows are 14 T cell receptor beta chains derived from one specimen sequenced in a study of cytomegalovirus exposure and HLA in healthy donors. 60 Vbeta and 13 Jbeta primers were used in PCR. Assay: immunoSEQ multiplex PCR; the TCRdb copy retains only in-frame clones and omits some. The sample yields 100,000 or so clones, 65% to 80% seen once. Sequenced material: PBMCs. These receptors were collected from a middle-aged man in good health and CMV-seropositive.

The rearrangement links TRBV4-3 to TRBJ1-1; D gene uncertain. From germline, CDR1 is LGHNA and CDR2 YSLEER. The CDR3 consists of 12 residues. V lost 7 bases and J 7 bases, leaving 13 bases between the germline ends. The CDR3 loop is CASTFAGSEAFF. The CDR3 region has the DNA TGCGCCAGCACCTTTGCTGGGAGTGAAGCTTTCTTT.

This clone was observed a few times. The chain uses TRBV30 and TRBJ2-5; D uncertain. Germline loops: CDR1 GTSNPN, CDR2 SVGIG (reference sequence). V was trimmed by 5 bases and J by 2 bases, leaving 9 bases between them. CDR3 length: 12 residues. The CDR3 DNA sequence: TGTGCCTGGGCCCAAGAGCAAGAGACCCAGTACTTC. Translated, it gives CAWAQEQETQYF. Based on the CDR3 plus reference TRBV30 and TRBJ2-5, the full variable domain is SQTIHQWPATLVQPVGSPLSLECTVEGTSNPNLYWYRQAAGRGLQLLFYSVGIGQISSEVPQNLSASRPQDRQFILSSKKLLLSDSGFYLCAWAQEQETQYFGPGTRLLVL.

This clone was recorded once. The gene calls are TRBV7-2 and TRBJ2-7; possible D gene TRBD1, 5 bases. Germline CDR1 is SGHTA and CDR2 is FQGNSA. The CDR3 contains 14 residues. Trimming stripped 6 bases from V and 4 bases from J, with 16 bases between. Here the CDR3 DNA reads TGTGCCAGCAGTCCAGGCTCCGCAGGGTACGAGCAGTACTTC. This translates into CASSPGSAGYEQYF.

CDR3 DNA sequence: TGCGCCAGCAGCTTGGCCCAGGGATCCTACAATGAGCAGTTCTTC. Encoded protein: CASSLAQGSYNEQFF. V and J are TRBV5-1 and TRBJ2-1, with D possibly TRBD1 on 5 matching bases. V lost 0 bases and J lost 1, with 8 bases in between. From germline, CDR1 is SGHRS and CDR2 YFSETQ. The CDR3 spans 15 residues.

This CDR3 is CASSEPGQIYTEAFF. In DNA form, the CDR3 reads TGTGCCAGCAGTGAGCCGGGACAGATATACACTGAAGCTTTCTTT. The genes are TRBV6-1 and TRBJ1-1, with TRBD1 matching over 7 bases. Germline CDR1 is MNHNS and CDR2 is SASEGT. Germline trimming cut 3 bases from V and 3 bases from J; bases unmatched to any gene: 7. This CDR3 spans 15 amino acids.

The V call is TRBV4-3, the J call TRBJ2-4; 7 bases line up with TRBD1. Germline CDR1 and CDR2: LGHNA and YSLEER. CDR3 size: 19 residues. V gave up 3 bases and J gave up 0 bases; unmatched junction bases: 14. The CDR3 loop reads CASSHERFDRELAKNIQYF. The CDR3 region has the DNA TGCGCCAGCAGCCATGAAAGATTCGACAGGGAGTTAGCCAAAAACATTCAGTACTTC.

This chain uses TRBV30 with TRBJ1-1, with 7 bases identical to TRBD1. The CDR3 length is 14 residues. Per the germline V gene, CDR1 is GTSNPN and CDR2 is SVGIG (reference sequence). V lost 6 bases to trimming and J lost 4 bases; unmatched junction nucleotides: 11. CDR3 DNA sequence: TGTGCCTGCTCTACACAGGGGCTGGGCACTGAAGCTTTCTTT. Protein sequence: CACSTQGLGTEAFF.

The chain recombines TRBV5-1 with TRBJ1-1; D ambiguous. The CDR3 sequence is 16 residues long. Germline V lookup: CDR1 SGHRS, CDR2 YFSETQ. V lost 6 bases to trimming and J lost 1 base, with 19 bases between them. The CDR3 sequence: CASIPGWSTSNTEAFF. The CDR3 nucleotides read TGCGCCAGCATCCCTGGCTGGTCCACATCGAACACTGAAGCTTTCTTT.

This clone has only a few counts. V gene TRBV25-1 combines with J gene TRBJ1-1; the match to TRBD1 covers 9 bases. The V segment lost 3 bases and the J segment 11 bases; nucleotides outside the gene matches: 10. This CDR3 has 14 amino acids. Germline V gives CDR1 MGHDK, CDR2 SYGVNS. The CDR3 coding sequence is TGTGCCAGCAGTGATACCCGGGACAGGGCTGGGGCTTTCTTT. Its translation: CASSDTRDRAGAFF.

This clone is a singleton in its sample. CDR3 nucleotides: TGCGCCAGCAGCCAATTTGATCAGGGGTCGTACAATGAGCAGTTCTTC. Protein product: CASSQFDQGSYNEQFF. The V and J genes are TRBV4-3 and TRBJ2-1; tentatively, D is TRBD1 (6 bases). Germline values: CDR1 LGHNA, CDR2 YSLEER. CDR3 length: 16 amino acids. Trimming took 2 bases from V and 4 from J, leaving 15 bases between them.

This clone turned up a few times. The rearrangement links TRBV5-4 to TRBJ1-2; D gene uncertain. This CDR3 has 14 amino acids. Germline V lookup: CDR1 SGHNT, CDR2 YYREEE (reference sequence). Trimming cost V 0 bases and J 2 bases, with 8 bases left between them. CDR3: CASSLGSTNYGYTF. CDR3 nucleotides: TGTGCCAGCAGCTTGGGCTCTACCAACTATGGCTACACCTTC.

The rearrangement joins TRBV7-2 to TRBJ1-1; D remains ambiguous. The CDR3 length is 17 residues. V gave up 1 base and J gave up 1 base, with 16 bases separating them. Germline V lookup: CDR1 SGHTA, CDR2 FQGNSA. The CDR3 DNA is TGTGCCAGCAGCTTAGAGAAGGTCGTGAGAGGGAACACTGAAGCTTTCTTT. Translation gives CASSLEKVVRGNTEAFF.

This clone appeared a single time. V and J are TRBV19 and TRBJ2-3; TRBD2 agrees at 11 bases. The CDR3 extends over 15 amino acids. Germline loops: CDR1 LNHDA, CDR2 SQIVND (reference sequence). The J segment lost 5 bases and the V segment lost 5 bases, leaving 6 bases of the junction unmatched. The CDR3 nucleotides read TGTGCCAGTAGTCGCACTAGCGGGGGAGTAGATACGCAGTATTTT. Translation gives CASSRTSGGVDTQYF.

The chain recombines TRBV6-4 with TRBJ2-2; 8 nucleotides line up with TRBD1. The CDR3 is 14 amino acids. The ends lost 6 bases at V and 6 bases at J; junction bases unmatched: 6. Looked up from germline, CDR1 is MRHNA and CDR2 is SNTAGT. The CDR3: CASSEGQAAGELFF. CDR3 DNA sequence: TGTGCCAGCAGCGAGGGACAGGCCGCCGGGGAGCTGTTTTTT.